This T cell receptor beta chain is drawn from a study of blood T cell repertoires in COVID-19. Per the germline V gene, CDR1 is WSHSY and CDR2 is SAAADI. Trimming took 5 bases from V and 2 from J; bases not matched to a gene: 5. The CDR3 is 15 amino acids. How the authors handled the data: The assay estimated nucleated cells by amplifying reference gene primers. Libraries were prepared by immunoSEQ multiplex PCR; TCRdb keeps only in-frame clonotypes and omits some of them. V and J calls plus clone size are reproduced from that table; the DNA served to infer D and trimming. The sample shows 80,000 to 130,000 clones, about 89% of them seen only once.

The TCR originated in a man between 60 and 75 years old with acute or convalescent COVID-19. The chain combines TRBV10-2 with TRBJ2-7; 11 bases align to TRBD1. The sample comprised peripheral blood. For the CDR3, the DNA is TGCGCCAGCAGTCTCGGACAGGGGGCGGCCTACGAGCAGTACTTC. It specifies CASSLGQGAAYEQYF.